What follows is one TCR beta chain and its context. What it binds is not known. The data were produced by immunoSEQ multiplex PCR, yet TCRdb's version contains in-frame clones alone and is incomplete. This sample has tens of thousands of clones, with about 77% found just once. The data belong to a study of radiotherapy plus CTLA-4 blockade in lung cancer. Study as a whole: Of the patients, under 20% showed objective responses and 31% attained disease control. Study-level results: Expansion of tumor-derived TCR clones was observed in blood after radiotherapy plus ipilimumab. Together with interferon-beta, which increased in serum after radiation, early dynamic changes in blood T cell clones were reportedly the best predictors of response.

The CDR3 totals 15 residues. Germline V gene lookup returns CDR1 SGHTA and CDR2 FQGTGA. Trimming cost V 1 base and J 5 bases; bases outside gene matches: 2. Source: peripheral blood, taken from a patient treated with radiotherapy plus ipilimumab. This receptor was taken from a human donor with non-small cell lung cancer whose response to radiotherapy plus ipilimumab could not be evaluated. This chain links TRBV7-3 with TRBJ2-2, with 9 bases aligning to TRBD1. The CDR3 protein is CASSLKGTGTGELFF. The CDR3 DNA reads as TGTGCCAGCAGCTTAAAGGGGACAGGGACCGGGGAGCTGTTTTTT.